This is a list of T cell receptor beta chains from one sample in a study of identical twins. TCRdb recomputed calls from the 5' RACE reads with MiXCR, one row per CDR3 protein. Here the sample spans 400,000 to 550,000 distinct CDR3 sequences, roughly an eighth being singletons. The sample was also linked to a second study, of yellow fever vaccine responses in identical twins.

Input material: CD4+ T cells sorted from blood. The source of these receptors is a woman under 30 in good health. Each CDR3 is given with its conserved first and last residue. The D gene is left open where the match is weak. A clone size is listed for some rows: how often the clone was seen (once, few, many), or a class if it is expanded.

-	TRBV12-3/TRBV12-4	TRBJ1-5	TRBD1	CASRGQVGQPQHF	TGTGCCAGCAGAGGACAGGTTGGTCAGCCCCAGCATTTT
-	TRBV30	TRBJ2-2	-	CAWSASLNTGELFF	TGTGCCTGGAGTGCCAGTCTTAACACCGGGGAGCTGTTTTTT
-	TRBV4-2	TRBJ2-5	TRBD2	CASSQGREGQETQYF	TGTGCCAGCAGCCAAGGACGGGAGGGCCAAGAGACCCAGTACTTC
few	TRBV12-3/TRBV12-4	TRBJ2-2	TRBD2	CAICLAGLAGATGELFF	TGTGCCATCTGTTTAGCGGGACTAGCGGGGGCCACCGGGGAGCTGTTTTTT
-	TRBV28	TRBJ2-5	TRBD1	CASSLTGTGIGETQYF	TGTGCCAGCAGTCTTACGGGGACAGGGATCGGAGAGACCCAGTACTTC
-	TRBV5-6	TRBJ2-6	-	CASSLGETRRSGANVLTF	TGTGCCAGCAGCTTGGGGGAGACGCGACGCTCTGGGGCCAACGTCCTGACTTTC
many	TRBV12-3/TRBV12-4	TRBJ1-1	TRBD1	CASSFRQGTTEAFF	TGTGCCAGCAGCTTCAGACAGGGGACCACTGAAGCTTTCTTT
-	TRBV28	TRBJ2-3	-	CASSSPGLTSTDTQYF	TGTGCCAGCAGTTCACCCGGACTTACTAGCACAGATACGCAGTATTTT
once	TRBV7-7	TRBJ1-6	TRBD1	CASSSHRDRGNSPLHF	TGTGCTAGCAGCTCGCACCGGGACAGGGGTAATTCACCCCTCCACTTT
-	TRBV20-1	TRBJ2-7	-	CSARADSSYEQYF	TGCAGTGCTAGAGCGGATAGTTCCTACGAGCAGTACTTC
few	TRBV29-1	TRBJ1-2	-	CSVDGGTGYGYTF	TGCAGCGTTGATGGGGGAACAGGATATGGCTACACCTTC
-	TRBV20-1	TRBJ2-7	-	CSAPSDVSYEQYF	TGCAGTGCTCCTTCCGACGTCTCCTACGAGCAGTACTTC
many	TRBV7-8	TRBJ2-5	-	CASSFDVQTQYF	TGTGCCAGCAGCTTCGACGTTCAGACCCAGTACTTC
few	TRBV5-1	TRBJ1-1	-	CASSSYLAEGTEAFF	TGCGCCAGCAGCTCTTATCTAGCAGAAGGCACTGAAGCTTTCTTT
few	TRBV18	TRBJ2-7	-	CASSPQTVTYEQYF	TGTGCCAGCTCACCCCAGACTGTGACCTACGAGCAGTACTTC
few	TRBV6-2/TRBV6-3	TRBJ2-7	TRBD1	CASSFPNRGRRSYEQYF	TGTGCCAGCAGTTTTCCTAACAGGGGGCGCCGCTCCTACGAGCAGTACTTC
-	TRBV10-2	TRBJ2-7	-	CASSESGVYEQYF	TGCGCCAGCAGTGAGTCAGGGGTCTACGAGCAGTACTTC
-	TRBV6-1	TRBJ2-6	TRBD2	CASALAGVHSGANVLTF	TGTGCCAGCGCCCTAGCGGGAGTTCACTCTGGGGCCAACGTCCTGACTTTC
many	TRBV28	TRBJ2-6	-	CASSQSGANVLTF	TGTGCCAGCAGCCAATCTGGGGCCAACGTCCTGACTTTC
few	TRBV10-3	TRBJ1-2	-	CAISESGYDGYTF	TGTGCCATCAGTGAGTCTGGGTACGATGGCTACACCTTC
few	TRBV5-6	TRBJ2-3	TRBD1	CASSWLLQGDTQYF	TGTGCCAGCAGCTGGTTATTACAGGGGGATACGCAGTATTTT
-	TRBV6-2/TRBV6-3	TRBJ2-1	TRBD2	CASSYSTSLAGDSSYNEQFF	TGTGCCAGCAGTTACTCGACGAGTCTAGCGGGAGATTCTTCCTACAATGAGCAGTTCTTC
many	TRBV4-2	TRBJ2-5	-	CASSQAATTQETQYF	TGTGCCAGCAGCCAAGCCGCGACAACACAAGAGACCCAGTACTTC
-	TRBV20-1	TRBJ2-7	TRBD2	CSARTSGRNTYEQYF	TGCAGTGCAAGGACTAGCGGGAGGAACACCTACGAGCAGTACTTC
-	TRBV20-1	TRBJ2-6	-	CSARPLTVGANVLTF	TGCAGTGCTCGCCCCTTGACGGTTGGGGCCAACGTCCTGACTTTC
-	TRBV25-1	TRBJ2-7	TRBD1	CASTRGDRVHEQYF	TGTGCCAGCACCCGCGGGGACAGGGTACACGAGCAGTACTTC
many	TRBV6-5	TRBJ1-5	-	CASSYLEGGPQHF	TGTGCCAGCAGTTACCTAGAGGGAGGGCCCCAGCATTTT
-	TRBV11-2	TRBJ2-1	-	CASSPGTVMGYNEQFF	TGTGCCAGCAGCCCCGGGACTGTAATGGGGTACAATGAGCAGTTCTTC
once	TRBV28	TRBJ2-7	-	CASRRQSSSYKQYF	TGTGCCAGCAGGCGACAGTCAAGCTCCTACAAGCAGTACTTC
few	TRBV6-5	TRBJ1-6	TRBD1	CASSFGQDGYSPLHF	TGTGCCAGCAGTTTTGGACAGGACGGGTATTCACCCCTCCACTTT
once	TRBV7-2	TRBJ2-5	-	CASSLAGRQLQETQYF	TGTGCCAGCAGCTTAGCGGGCCGACAGTTACAAGAGACCCAGTACTTC
-	TRBV12-3/TRBV12-4	TRBJ2-6	-	CASVKSGANVLTF	TGTGCCAGCGTCAAATCTGGGGCCAACGTCCTGACTTTC
few	TRBV5-6	TRBJ2-7	TRBD2	CASSLISRTSGRKRASYEQYF	TGTGCCAGCAGCTTGATCTCCAGGACTAGCGGGAGAAAACGGGCCTCCTACGAGCAGTACTTC
many	TRBV12-3/TRBV12-4	TRBJ1-1	-	CASSYIRDTEAFF	TGTGCCAGCAGTTACATTCGGGACACTGAAGCTTTCTTT
few	TRBV27	TRBJ2-7	TRBD1	CASSYRQGAEQYF	TGTGCCAGCAGCTATCGACAGGGGGCAGAGCAGTACTTC
many	TRBV7-9	TRBJ2-3	TRBD2	CASSLGLAASTDTQYF	TGTGCCAGCAGCTTGGGACTAGCGGCCAGCACAGATACGCAGTATTTT
few	TRBV7-9	TRBJ2-4	-	CASSLASEAKNIQYF	TGTGCCAGCAGCTTAGCCTCGGAGGCCAAAAACATTCAGTACTTC
-	TRBV4-2	TRBJ2-1	TRBD2	CASSQDAGTSGGYNEQFF	TGTGCCAGCAGCCAAGACGCCGGGACTAGCGGGGGTTACAATGAGCAGTTCTTC
many	TRBV7-2	TRBJ2-7	TRBD1	CASSSPDRDSYEQYF	TGTGCCAGCAGCTCTCCGGACAGGGATAGCTACGAGCAGTACTTC